These 12 T cell receptor beta chains were sequenced from one sample in a study of metastatic and nonmetastatic thyroid tumors. Prior to thyroid surgery, none of the patients had received any treatment. MiXCR reprocessed the PCR reads for TCRdb. The data hold fewer than 45,000 clones, with approximately 13% observed a single time. Source material: blood. The receptors originated from a female donor with papillary thyroid cancer or a benign thyroid nodule (not recorded which). Some clones in this sample may be carry-over from other donors' samples.

In this sample, this clone turned up many times. The rearrangement links TRBV7-9 to TRBJ1-2, with D uncertain. CDR1 and CDR2 from the germline V gene are SEHNR and FQNEAQ (reference sequence). The CDR3 contains 14 residues. Deletions cut 0 bases from V and 5 bases from J, with 10 bases between. CDR3 nucleotides: TGTGCCAGCAGCTTAGCGGAAGATCCTTATGGCTACACCTTC. As protein: CASSLAEDPYGYTF. The complete variable domain, with remaining parts taken from reference TRBV7-9 and TRBJ1-2, reads DTGVSQNPRHKITKRGQNVTFRCDPISEHNRLYWYRQTLGQGPEFLTYFQNEAQLEKSRLLSDRFSAERPKGSFSTLEIQRTEQGDSAMYLCASSLAEDPYGYTFGSGTRLTVV.

This clone was detected ten times or more. The rearrangement links TRBV3-1 to TRBJ2-7; D uncertain. The CDR3 runs to 12 residues. Trimming took off 8 bases at V and 2 bases at J, with 10 bases between the two ends. The germline V gene encodes CDR1 LGHDT and CDR2 YNNKEL (reference sequence). Here the CDR3 DNA reads TGTGCCAGCTCCGGCGGCCCCTACGAGCAGTACTTC. Translated: CASSGGPYEQYF.

This clone came up many times. V and J are TRBV19 and TRBJ2-7; D may be TRBD2 (6 bases). Germline CDR1 and CDR2: LNHDA and SQIVND (reference sequence). The CDR3 covers 13 residues. Trimming cost V 5 bases and J 7 bases, with 15 bases left between them. The CDR3 sequence is CASSLLAEGEQYF. DNA for the CDR3: TGTGCCAGTAGTCTATTAGCGGAGGGGGAGCAGTACTTC.

This clone was seen many times. The V gene is TRBV4-2, the J gene TRBJ2-2; perhaps D is TRBD1 or TRBD2 (5 bases each). Trimming took off 1 base at V and 0 bases at J, with 9 bases between the two ends. This CDR3 is built from 16 residues. The V gene's germline CDR1 is LGHNA and CDR2 YNFKEQ. The DNA for the CDR3 is TGTGCCAGCAGCCAAGCGGGGCTTTCGAACACCGGGGAGCTGTTTTTT. It specifies CASSQAGLSNTGELFF.

This clone came up many times. The chain carries TRBV15 and TRBJ2-1, with 10 nucleotides matching TRBD1. Germline values: CDR1 LNHNV, CDR2 YYDKDF (reference sequence). The length of the CDR3 is 15 residues. Trimming cost V 5 bases and J 3 bases; bases outside gene matches: 4. CDR3 nucleotides: TGTGCCACCAGCGAGGGGACAGGGGTCTACAATGAGCAGTTCTTC. Translated, it gives CATSEGTGVYNEQFF.

This clone was detected many times. The genes are TRBV25-1 and TRBJ2-4; 9 bases fit TRBD1. Germline V gives CDR1 MGHDK, CDR2 SYGVNS. The CDR3 loop spans 15 amino acids. V was pared by 2 bases and J by 8 bases, with 7 bases of the junction left unmatched. Here the CDR3 reads CASSEGDRGADIQYF. The CDR3 DNA reads TGTGCCAGCAGTGAAGGCGACAGGGGGGCGGACATTCAGTACTTC. Using reference TRBV25-1 and TRBJ2-4 for the parts outside the CDR3, the full variable domain is EADIYQTPRYLVIGTGKKITLECSQTMGHDKMYWYQQDPGMELHLIHYSYGVNSTEKGDLSSESTVSRIRTEHFPLTLESARPSHTSQYLCASSEGDRGADIQYFGAGTRLSVL.

This clone was counted many times. V and J are TRBV6-1 and TRBJ2-5; D not certain. CDR3 length: 13 residues. V was cut by 6 bases and J by 1 base, with 9 bases left in between. Looked up from germline, CDR1 is MNHNS and CDR2 is SASEGT. This CDR3 is CASRGPSQETQYF. CDR3 sequence (DNA): TGTGCCAGCAGAGGACCGAGCCAAGAGACCCAGTACTTC.

This clone is categorized as medium-sized. The chain recombines TRBV28 with TRBJ2-7; 7 nucleotides line up with TRBD1. Germline V gene data show CDR1 as MDHEN and CDR2 as SYDVKM. This CDR3 is 14 amino acids long. J was trimmed by 6 bases and V by 4 bases; bases with no gene match: 9. The CDR3 protein is CASSSPGSGGEQYF. CDR3 coding DNA: TGTGCCAGCAGTTCCCCGGGATCAGGGGGCGAGCAGTACTTC.

The chain is built from TRBV20-1 and TRBJ2-7; D might be TRBD1 (6 bases). The V gene's germline CDR1 is DFQATT and CDR2 SNEGSKA (reference sequence). CDR3 length equals 11 residues. Trimming shortened V by 6 bases and J by 9 bases, and 15 bases separated the two germline ends. The CDR3 region is CSAWTVLLQYF. As DNA, the CDR3 is TGCAGTGCCTGGACAGTTCTATTGCAGTACTTC.

Remarks on this clone: One end of the junction does not line up with germline, which may come from a read error. This chain uses TRBV30 with TRBJ1-1, with D unresolved. The CDR3 loop spans 12 amino acids. From germline, CDR1 is GTSNPN and CDR2 SVGIG (reference sequence). CDR3 DNA sequence: TGTGCCTCGAGTCAAGAAAGGAAGAAAACTTTCTTT. Its translation is CASSQERKKTFF.

This clone was seen more than once but under ten times. The chain links TRBV20-1 to TRBJ2-7, with 7 positions matching TRBD2. V lost 5 bases to trimming and J lost 0 bases; unmatched junction nucleotides: 4. From germline, CDR1 is DFQATT and CDR2 SNEGSKA (reference sequence). The CDR3 length is 13 residues. The CDR3 reads CSALRDYSYEQYF. Here the CDR3 DNA reads TGCAGTGCTCTCCGGGACTACTCCTACGAGCAGTACTTC.

This clone has ten or more counts. The chain couples TRBV7-6 to TRBJ1-5; D not certain. The CDR3 extends over 13 amino acids. V was pared by 2 bases and J by 7 bases, with 9 bases between. CDR1 and CDR2 (germline): SGHVS, FNYEAQ. CDR3 sequence reads: CASSLRVGQPQHF. The CDR3 DNA follows: TGTGCCAGCAGCTTAAGGGTCGGACAGCCCCAGCATTTT. Filled out from reference TRBV7-6 and TRBJ1-5, the complete variable domain reads GAGVSQSPRYKVTKRGQDVALRCDPISGHVSLYWYRQALGQGPEFLTYFNYEAQQDKSGLPNDRFSAERPEGSISTLTIQRTEQRDSAMYRCASSLRVGQPQHFGDGTRLSIL.